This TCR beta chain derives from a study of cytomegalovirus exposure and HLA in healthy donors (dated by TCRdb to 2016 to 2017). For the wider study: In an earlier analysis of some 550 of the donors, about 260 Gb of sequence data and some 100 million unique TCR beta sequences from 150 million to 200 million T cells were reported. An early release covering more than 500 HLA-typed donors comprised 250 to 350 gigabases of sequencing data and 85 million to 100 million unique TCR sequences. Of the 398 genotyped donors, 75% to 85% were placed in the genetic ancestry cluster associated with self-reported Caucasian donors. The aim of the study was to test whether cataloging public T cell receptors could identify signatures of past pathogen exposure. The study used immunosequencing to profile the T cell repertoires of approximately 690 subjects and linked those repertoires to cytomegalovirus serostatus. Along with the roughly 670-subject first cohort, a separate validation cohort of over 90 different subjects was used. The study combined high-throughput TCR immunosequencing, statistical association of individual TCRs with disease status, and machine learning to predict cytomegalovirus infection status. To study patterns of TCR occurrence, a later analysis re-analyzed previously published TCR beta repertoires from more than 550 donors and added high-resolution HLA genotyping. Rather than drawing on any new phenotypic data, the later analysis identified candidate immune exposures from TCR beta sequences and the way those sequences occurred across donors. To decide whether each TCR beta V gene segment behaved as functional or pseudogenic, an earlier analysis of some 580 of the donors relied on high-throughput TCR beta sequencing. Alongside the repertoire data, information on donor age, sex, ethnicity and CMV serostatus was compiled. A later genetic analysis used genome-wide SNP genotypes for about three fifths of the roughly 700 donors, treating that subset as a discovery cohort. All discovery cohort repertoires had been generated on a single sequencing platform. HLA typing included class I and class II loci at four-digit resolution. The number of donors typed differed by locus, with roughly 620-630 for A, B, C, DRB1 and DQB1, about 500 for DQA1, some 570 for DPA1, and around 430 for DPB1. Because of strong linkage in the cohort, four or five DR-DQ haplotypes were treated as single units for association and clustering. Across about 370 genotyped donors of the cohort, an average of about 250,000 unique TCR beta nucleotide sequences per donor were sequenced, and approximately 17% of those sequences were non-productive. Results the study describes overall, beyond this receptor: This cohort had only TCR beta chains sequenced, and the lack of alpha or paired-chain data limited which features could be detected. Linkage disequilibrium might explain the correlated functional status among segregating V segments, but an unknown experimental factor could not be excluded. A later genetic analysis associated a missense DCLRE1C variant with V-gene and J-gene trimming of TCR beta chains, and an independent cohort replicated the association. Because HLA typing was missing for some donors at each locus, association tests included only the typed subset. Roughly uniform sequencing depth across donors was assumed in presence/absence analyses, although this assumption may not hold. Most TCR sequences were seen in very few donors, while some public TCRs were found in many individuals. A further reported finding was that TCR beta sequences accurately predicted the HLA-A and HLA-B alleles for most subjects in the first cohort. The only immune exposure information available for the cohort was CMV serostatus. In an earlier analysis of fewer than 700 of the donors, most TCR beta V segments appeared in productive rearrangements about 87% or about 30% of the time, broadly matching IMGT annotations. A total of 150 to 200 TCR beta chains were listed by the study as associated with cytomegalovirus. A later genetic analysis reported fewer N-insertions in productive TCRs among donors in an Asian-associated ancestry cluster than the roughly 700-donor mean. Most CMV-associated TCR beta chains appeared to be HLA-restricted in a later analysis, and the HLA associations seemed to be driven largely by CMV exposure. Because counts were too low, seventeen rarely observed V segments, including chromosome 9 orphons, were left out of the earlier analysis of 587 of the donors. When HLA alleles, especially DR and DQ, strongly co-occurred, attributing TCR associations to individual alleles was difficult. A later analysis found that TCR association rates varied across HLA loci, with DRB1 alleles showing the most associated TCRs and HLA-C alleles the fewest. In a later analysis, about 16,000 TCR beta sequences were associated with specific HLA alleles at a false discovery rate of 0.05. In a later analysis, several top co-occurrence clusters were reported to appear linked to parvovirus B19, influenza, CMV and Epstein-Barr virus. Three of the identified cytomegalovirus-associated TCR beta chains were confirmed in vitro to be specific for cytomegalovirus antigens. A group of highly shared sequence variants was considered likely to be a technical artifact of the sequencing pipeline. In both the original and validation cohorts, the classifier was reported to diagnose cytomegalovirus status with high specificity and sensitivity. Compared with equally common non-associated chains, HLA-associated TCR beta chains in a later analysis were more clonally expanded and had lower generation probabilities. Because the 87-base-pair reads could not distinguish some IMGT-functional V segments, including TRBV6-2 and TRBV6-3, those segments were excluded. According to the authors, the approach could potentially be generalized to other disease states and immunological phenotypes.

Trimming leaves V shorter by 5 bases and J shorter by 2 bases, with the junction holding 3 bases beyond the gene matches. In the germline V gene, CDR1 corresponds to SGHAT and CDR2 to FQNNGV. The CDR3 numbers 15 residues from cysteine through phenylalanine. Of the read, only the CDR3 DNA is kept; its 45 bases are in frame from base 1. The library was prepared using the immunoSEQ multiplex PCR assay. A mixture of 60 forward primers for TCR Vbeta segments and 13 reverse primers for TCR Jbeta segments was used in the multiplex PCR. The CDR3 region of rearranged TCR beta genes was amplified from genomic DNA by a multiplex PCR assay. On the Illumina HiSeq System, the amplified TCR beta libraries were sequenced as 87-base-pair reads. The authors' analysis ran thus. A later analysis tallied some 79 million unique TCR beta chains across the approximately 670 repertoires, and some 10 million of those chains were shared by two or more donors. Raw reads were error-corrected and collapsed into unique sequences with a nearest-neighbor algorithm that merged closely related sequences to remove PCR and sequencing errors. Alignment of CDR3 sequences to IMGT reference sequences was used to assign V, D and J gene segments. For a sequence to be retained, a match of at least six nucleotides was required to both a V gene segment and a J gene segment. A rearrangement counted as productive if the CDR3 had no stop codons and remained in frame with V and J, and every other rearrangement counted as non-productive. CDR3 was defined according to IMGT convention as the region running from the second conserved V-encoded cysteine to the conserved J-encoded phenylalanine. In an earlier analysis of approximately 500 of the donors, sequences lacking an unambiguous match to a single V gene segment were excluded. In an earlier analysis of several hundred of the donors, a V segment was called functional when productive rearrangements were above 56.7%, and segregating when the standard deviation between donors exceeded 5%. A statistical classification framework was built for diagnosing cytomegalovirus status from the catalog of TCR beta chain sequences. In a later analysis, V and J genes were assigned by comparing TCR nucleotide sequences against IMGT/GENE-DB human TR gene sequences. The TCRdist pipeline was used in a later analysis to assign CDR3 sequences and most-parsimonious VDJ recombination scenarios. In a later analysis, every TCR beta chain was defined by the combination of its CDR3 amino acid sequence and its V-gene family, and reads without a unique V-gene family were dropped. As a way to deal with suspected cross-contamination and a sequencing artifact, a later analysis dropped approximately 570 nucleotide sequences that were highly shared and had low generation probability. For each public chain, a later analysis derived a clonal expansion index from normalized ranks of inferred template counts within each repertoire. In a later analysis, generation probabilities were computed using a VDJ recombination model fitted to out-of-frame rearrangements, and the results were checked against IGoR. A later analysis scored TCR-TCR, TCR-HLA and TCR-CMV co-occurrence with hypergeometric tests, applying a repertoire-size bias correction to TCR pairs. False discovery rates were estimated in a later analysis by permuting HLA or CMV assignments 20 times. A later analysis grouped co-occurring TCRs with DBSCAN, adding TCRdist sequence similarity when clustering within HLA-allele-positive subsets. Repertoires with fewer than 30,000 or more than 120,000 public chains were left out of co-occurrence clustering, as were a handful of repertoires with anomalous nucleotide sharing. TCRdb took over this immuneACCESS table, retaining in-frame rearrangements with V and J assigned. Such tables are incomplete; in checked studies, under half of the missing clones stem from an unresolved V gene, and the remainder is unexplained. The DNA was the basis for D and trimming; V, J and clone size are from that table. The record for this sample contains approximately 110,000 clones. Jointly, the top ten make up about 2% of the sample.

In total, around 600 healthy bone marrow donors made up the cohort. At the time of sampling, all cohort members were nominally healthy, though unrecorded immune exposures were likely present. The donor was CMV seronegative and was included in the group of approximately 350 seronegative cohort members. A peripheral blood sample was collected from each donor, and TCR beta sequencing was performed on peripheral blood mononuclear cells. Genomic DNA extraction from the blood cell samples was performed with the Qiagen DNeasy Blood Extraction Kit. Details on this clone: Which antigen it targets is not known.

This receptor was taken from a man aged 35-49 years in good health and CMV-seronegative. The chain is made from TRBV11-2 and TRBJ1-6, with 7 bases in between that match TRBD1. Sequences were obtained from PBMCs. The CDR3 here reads CASSPGTAYNSPLHF. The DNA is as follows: TGTGCCAGCAGCCCGGGGACAGCCTATAATTCACCCCTCCACTTT.